This T cell receptor (beta chain) was observed in a study of vaccination and CD4 T cells after COVID-19. Study as a whole: Overlapping spike peptides from SARS-CoV-2, HCoV-NL63, HCoV-OC43 and HCoV-229E served to stimulate the cells.

With regard to this clonotype: Its target is unknown.

The treatment: approximately 10-day PBMC culture with coronavirus spike peptide pools or control peptides (ViraFEST assay). Following expansion of antigen-specific T cells with peptide pools, ViraFEST then sequenced TCRs. Cultured CD4+ T-cell DNA underwent Oncomine TCR Beta short-read sequencing. MiXCR, applied by TCRdb to the PCR reads, yields one record per CDR3 protein. There are fewer than 9,000 distinct CDR3 sequences in the sample; roughly 70% occur only once, and 15% lies in the top ten. The junction had 7 bases not matched to a gene; V was cut back by 2 bases and J by 2 bases. The length of the CDR3 is 15 residues. Germline CDR1 and CDR2: DFQATT and SNEGSKA (reference sequence).

The sample taken for sequencing was CD4+ T cells from blood, cultured in vitro. The chain is built from TRBV20-1 and TRBJ2-5, with 8 bases fitting TRBD2. The TCR sequence derives from a human donor who had recovered from COVID-19. CDR3 sequence: CSARTPGLGQETQYF. The CDR3 DNA reads TGCAGTGCTAGAACCCCGGGACTAGGGCAAGAGACCCAGTACTTC.